What follows are 6 T cell receptor beta chains derived from one specimen sequenced in a study of OX40 agonist ivuxolimab in advanced cancers. Here immunoSEQ multiplex PCR was the method, and the copy in TCRdb shows in-frame clones only, minus some. The table has about 22,000 clones, roughly four fifths seen once. Sequencing used CD4+ or CD8+ T cells sorted from blood, obtained in a trial of the OX40 agonist ivuxolimab. Receptor source: an adult with an advanced solid tumor such as melanoma, head and neck, liver or kidney cancer.

The chain recombines TRBV28 with TRBJ2-1; D possibly uses TRBD1 or TRBD2 (6 bases each). CDR3 size: 14 residues. The ends were cut back, 6 bases at V and 9 bases at J, with 18 bases in the middle. Germline V gives CDR1 MDHEN, CDR2 SYDVKM. The CDR3 protein is CASRLTQGGGEQFF. Here the CDR3 DNA reads TGTGCCAGCAGACTTACACAGGGAGGCGGTGAGCAGTTCTTC.

CDR3 in DNA: TGTGCCAGCAGCTTACGGGTGTATGGCTACACCTTC. The encoded protein is CASSLRVYGYTF. The chain employs TRBV13 and TRBJ1-2, with unresolved D. V was cut by 2 bases and J by 5 bases, with 6 bases left in between. CDR3 size: 12 residues. Germline loops: CDR1 PRHDT, CDR2 FYEKMQ (reference sequence).

In its sample, this clone was seen once. The chain employs TRBV18 and TRBJ2-3, with 11 bases aligning to TRBD2. V lost 4 bases to trimming and J lost 4 bases; unmatched junction nucleotides: 1. This CDR3 contains 14 residues. CDR1 KGHSH and CDR2 LQKENI come from the germline V gene. The CDR3 region has the DNA TGTGCCAGCTCACTAGCGGGGGGGCCAGATACGCAGTATTTT. Its translation is CASSLAGGPDTQYF.

The J gene is TRBJ1-5, the V gene TRBV19; possibly TRBD1 for D (6 bases). Trimming stripped 4 bases from V and 2 bases from J, with 12 bases between. Germline V lookup: CDR1 LNHDA, CDR2 SQIVND (reference sequence). The CDR3 spans 15 residues. The CDR3, as DNA: TGTGCCAGTAGTACTACAGGGTTTGGCAATCAGCCCCAGCATTTT. Translated, it gives CASSTTGFGNQPQHF.

V is TRBV5-4 and J is TRBJ2-2, with D hard to call. The CDR3 sequence is 11 residues long. Trimming removed 4 bases at V and 6 bases at J, with 4 bases between. The germline V gene has CDR1 SGHNT and CDR2 YYREEE (reference sequence). CDR3 in amino acids: CASSTAGELFF. CDR3 DNA sequence: TGTGCCAGCAGCACGGCCGGGGAGCTGTTTTTT.

Only a few counts were recorded for this clone. V gene TRBV13 combines with J gene TRBJ2-1, with D perhaps TRBD2 (7 bases). The CDR3 has 16 amino acids. V was shortened by 6 bases and J by 8 bases, with 23 bases between the two germline ends. Germline CDR1 PRHDT, CDR2 FYEKMQ (reference sequence). The CDR3 region has the DNA TGTGCCAGCAGTGAACTGGACAGCGCGGGGGCGGATGAGCAGTTCTTC. Protein: CASSELDSAGADEQFF.